The entry that follows covers one T cell receptor (beta chain) sequence. This clonotype was recorded at least ten times. The target of this receptor is not known. Base qualities are not at hand, and no much larger clone is one base apart. This sample was taken from a study of early T cells in non-severe SARS-CoV-2 infection (TCRdb year 2021). With regard to the full study: Because TCR sequencing was done on bulk RNA from unsorted whole blood, the alpha and beta chains could not be paired. Overall study outcomes, separate from this receptor: VDJdb matching was skewed toward anti-spike CD8 responses and likely underestimated virus-specific expansions, missing private and CD4 specificities.

From the cysteine through the phenylalanine, the CDR3 covers 14 amino acids. The kept DNA is CDR3 alone, 42 bases in frame from the first base. Taken from the germline V gene, the CDR1 and CDR2 loops are SGHDT and YYEEEE. A distance of 8 bases separates the germline ends of V and J, which lose 0 bases and 2 bases respectively. The library relied on 5' RACE. The sequencing machine was a NextSeq 500. The TCR library protocol attached unique molecular identifiers to individual cDNA molecules to correct for sequencing error and PCR bias. TCR alpha and beta chains were both sequenced, and the abundances of alpha and beta sequences in each sample were closely correlated with each other. The authors' pipeline ran thus. V gene, J gene and CDR3 annotation of TCR sequences was performed with Decombinator V4. Expanded TCRs were defined as changing significantly between any two time points under a Poisson model with p below 0.0001. TCR abundances were normalised to the total number of TCRs sequenced per sample and expressed as counts per million. TRAV1-2 paired with TRAJ12, TRAJ20 or TRAJ33 defined MAIT TCRs, while TRAV10 paired with TRAJ18 defined iNKT TCRs. VDJdb, accessed 1 November 2021, was searched for CMV, EBV and SARS-CoV-2 annotated TCRs, excluding TCRs annotated for multiple antigens. Starting from the raw public reads, TCRdb applied fastp trimming at Q25, assembled clones with MiXCR and retained in-frame beta chains. Each entry is one CDR3 protein sequence, shown with its most common DNA and genes. The V and J calls, along with clone size, are taken from TCRdb and not from the paper's own processing. Across this sample there are 25,000 to 35,000 distinct CDR3 sequences, with roughly 6% seen only once. The ten largest account for 5.3% of the sample.

Set within a cohort of healthcare workers in London, UK, this nested case-control study involved weekly PCR testing of nasopharyngeal swabs along with blood sampling. Between 23 and 31 March 2020, the week of the UK lockdown, healthcare workers were enrolled and then followed up weekly for as long as 16 weeks. This TCR derives from an adult who was a healthcare worker with PCR-confirmed SARS-CoV-2 infection or an uninfected control (not recorded which). The chain employs TRBV5-6 and TRBJ1-1; the D gene cannot be resolved reliably. The sequencing input was whole blood. The nucleotide sequence reads TGTGCCAGCAGCTTGGTTACAGCAAACACTGAAGCTTTCTTT. Its protein reads: CASSLVTANTEAFF.